Given below is one T cell receptor beta chain in context. Its antigen is as yet unknown. cDNA libraries for TCR beta contained unique molecular identifiers. Input amounts of roughly 0.85 to 10 million T cells were used. These gave roughly 500,000 cDNA molecules, so each molecule approximated one T cell. A single record per CDR3 protein comes from TCRdb applying MiXCR to the PCR reads. Found here are approximately 730,000 distinct CDR3 sequences, more than 45% of them singletons; the top ten hold approximately 4.4%. The record originates from a study of post-analysis software for immune sequencing data. On the study more broadly: Disease trajectories encompassed relapsing-remitting, secondary progressive and progressive-relapsing multiple sclerosis. The study, taken as a whole, reports: Patients showed TRBV5-6, TRBV5-1 and TRBV20-1 among five TRBV segments more frequent than in controls. Compared against controls, patients with multiple sclerosis displayed significantly lower normalized Chao1 diversity.

Germline trimming cut 6 bases from V and 0 bases from J; bases unmatched to any gene: 6. The CDR3 contains 17 residues. Germline V gene data show CDR1 as LNHDA and CDR2 as SQIVND (reference sequence). The TCR originated in a girl between 5 and 17 years old with multiple sclerosis. This chain links TRBV19 with TRBJ2-6; TRBD1 agrees at 9 bases. The sequenced sample consisted of blood. The DNA of the CDR3 is TGTGCCAGTAGAAGGGACAGGGCTCACTCTGGGGCCAACGTCCTGACTTTC. Its translation is CASRRDRAHSGANVLTF.